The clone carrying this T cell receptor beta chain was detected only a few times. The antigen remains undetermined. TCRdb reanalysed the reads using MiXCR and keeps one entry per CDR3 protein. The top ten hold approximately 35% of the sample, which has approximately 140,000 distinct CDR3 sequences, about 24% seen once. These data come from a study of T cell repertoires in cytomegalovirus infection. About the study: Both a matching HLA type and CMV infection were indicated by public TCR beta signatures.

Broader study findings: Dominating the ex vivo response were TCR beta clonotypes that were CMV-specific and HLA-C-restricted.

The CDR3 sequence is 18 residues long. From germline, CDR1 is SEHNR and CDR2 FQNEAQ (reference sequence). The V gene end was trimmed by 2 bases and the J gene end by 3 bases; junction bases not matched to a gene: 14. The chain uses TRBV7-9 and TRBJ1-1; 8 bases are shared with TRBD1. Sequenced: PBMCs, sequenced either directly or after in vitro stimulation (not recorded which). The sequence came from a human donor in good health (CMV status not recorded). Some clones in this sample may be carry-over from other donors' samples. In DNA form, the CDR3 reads TGTGCCAGCAGCTTACAAGACGGCAGGGGGCTGTGGGACACTGAAGCTTTCTTT. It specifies CASSLQDGRGLWDTEAFF.